This entry lists 21 T cell receptor beta chains sequenced from one sample in a study of CXCR3-negative and CXCR3-positive naive CD8 T cells. In preparing the TRB cDNA libraries, 5' RACE with UMI labels was used. TCRdb processed the 5' RACE reads again and assigns one entry to each CDR3 protein, with no DNA. The table for this sample gives approximately 56,000 distinct CDR3 sequences. The specimen was memory CD8+ T cells from blood. Every receptor here comes from a human donor in good health. Some clones in this sample may be carry-over from other donors' samples.

J is TRBJ2-2 and V is TRBV7-3; the D call from TCRdb, TRBD1, cannot be confirmed without DNA. The CDR3 is 15 residues long. The germline V gene has CDR1 SGHTA and CDR2 FQGTGA. The CDR3 protein is CASSATGGVSGELFF. The variable domain in full, completed from reference TRBV7-3 and TRBJ2-2, reads GAGVSQTPSNKVTEKGKYVELRCDPISGHTALYWYRQSLGQGPEFLIYFQGTGAADDSGLPNDRFFAVRPEGSVSTLKIQRTERGDSAVYLCASSATGGVSGELFFGEGSRLTVL.

The V call is TRBV20-1, the J call TRBJ2-1. Germline values: CDR1 DFQATT, CDR2 SNEGSKA (reference sequence). The CDR3 spans 12 residues. The CDR3 sequence is CSAREREAEQFF.

CDR3 residues: CATDSRVPITDTQYF. The V and J genes are TRBV28 and TRBJ2-3; the TRBD1 assignment by TCRdb is unverifiable without DNA. Per germline, CDR1 MDHEN and CDR2 SYDVKM. The length of the CDR3 is 15 residues.

The chain couples TRBV7-2 to TRBJ1-1. CDR1 is SGHTA, CDR2 FQGNSA, per germline. The CDR3 has 17 amino acids. CDR3 residues: CASSVTADPLMNTEAFF.

The chain couples TRBV7-7 to TRBJ2-5; TCRdb names TRBD2, which stays unverified in the absence of DNA. Germline assignment: CDR1 SSHAT and CDR2 FNYEAQ (reference sequence). The CDR3 runs to 16 residues. The CDR3 is CASSSTPGTSVETQYF. The full variable domain, its missing parts supplied by reference TRBV7-7 and TRBJ2-5, is GAGVSQSPRYKVTKRGQDVTLRCDPISSHATLYWYQQALGQGPEFLTYFNYEAQPDKSGLPSDRFSAERPEGSISTLTIQRTEQRDSAMYRCASSSTPGTSVETQYFGPGTRLLVL.

V usage is TRBV6-2 or TRBV6-3 and J usage is TRBJ2-7. This CDR3 has 12 residues. Germline V gene data show CDR1 as MNHEY and CDR2 as SVGEGT. CDR3 protein: CASSYSPYEQYF.

The genes are TRBV25-1 and TRBJ2-7; no DNA is available, so the TRBD1 call from TCRdb remains unchecked. This CDR3 comprises 15 residues. CDR1 and CDR2 from the germline V gene are MGHDK and SYGVNS. The chain's CDR3 is CASLDFPRQGLEQYF.

The chain's CDR3 is CSVGQGTEAFF. This chain joins TRBV29-1 and TRBJ1-1; as DNA is missing, the TRBD1 call by TCRdb cannot be tested. This CDR3 is 11 amino acids long. Germline assignment: CDR1 SQVTM and CDR2 ANQGSEA.

Considering frequency, this clonotype is medium-sized. The chain uses TRBV12-3 or TRBV12-4 and TRBJ1-1; TCRdb's D call, TRBD1, is unchecked because there is no DNA. CDR3 size: 15 residues. The CDR3 sequence is CASSYDPGDRPEAFF.

The chain employs TRBV7-3 and TRBJ2-1; there is no DNA to check the TCRdb D call of TRBD2. This CDR3 comprises 13 residues. Looked up from germline, CDR1 is SGHTA and CDR2 is FQGTGA. CDR3 region: CASSLTSGGEQFF.

This chain uses TRBV28 with TRBJ2-7; TCRdb's D call, TRBD2, is unchecked because there is no DNA. Germline V gives CDR1 MDHEN, CDR2 SYDVKM. The CDR3 spans 15 residues. The CDR3 spells CASSLRATIADEQYF. The whole variable domain, remainder taken from reference TRBV28 and TRBJ2-7, is DVKVTQSSRYLVKRTGEKVFLECVQDMDHENMFWYRQDPGLGLRLIYFSYDVKMKEKGDIPEGYSVSREKKERFSLILESASTNQTSMYLCASSLRATIADEQYFGPGTRLTVT.

The V gene is TRBV5-6, the J gene TRBJ1-6. The CDR3 runs to 17 residues. CDR1 and CDR2 (germline): SGHDT, YYEEEE. The CDR3 sequence is CASSLTADLTYNSPLHF.

CDR3 sequence: CASSFLNEQYF. The gene calls are TRBV28 and TRBJ2-7. Germline CDR1 and CDR2: MDHEN and SYDVKM. This CDR3 spans 11 amino acids.

CDR3 in amino acids: CSVTLQGLSPYEQYF. The chain combines TRBV29-1 with TRBJ2-7; the D call from TCRdb, TRBD1, cannot be confirmed without DNA. Germline loops: CDR1 SQVTM, CDR2 ANQGSEA. CDR3 size: 15 residues.

The gene calls are TRBV7-3 and TRBJ2-2; the D call of TRBD2 rests on TCRdb alone, since no DNA is present to check it. The CDR3 has 15 amino acids. The germline V gene encodes CDR1 SGHTA and CDR2 FQGTGA. CDR3 in amino acids: CASSLYGSPTGELFF.

The chain joins TRBV19 to TRBJ2-1; the D call of TRBD2 rests on TCRdb alone, since no DNA is present to check it. From germline, CDR1 is LNHDA and CDR2 SQIVND (reference sequence). The CDR3 totals 13 residues. The CDR3 sequence: CASRTGGNNEQFF.

J is TRBJ2-3 and V is TRBV6-2 or TRBV6-3. Germline-derived CDR1 and CDR2 are MNHEY and SVGEGT. The CDR3 totals 14 residues. The CDR3 reads CASRKDRFTDTQYF.

V gene TRBV10-3 combines with J gene TRBJ2-1; TCRdb designates TRBD2, a call that cannot be tested without DNA. CDR1 is ENHRY, CDR2 SYGVKD, per germline. CDR3 length equals 16 residues. This chain's CDR3 is CAISEQLAGGSNEQFF.

The rearrangement uses TRBV28 and TRBJ1-5. Germline-derived CDR1 and CDR2 are MDHEN and SYDVKM. This CDR3 comprises 16 residues. The CDR3 sequence is CASSPLPGGANQPQHF.

The chain employs TRBV29-1 and TRBJ2-1; the TCRdb call, TRBD1, lacks DNA for checking. Germline V gene data show CDR1 as SQVTM and CDR2 as ANQGSEA. The CDR3 covers 18 residues. The CDR3 spells CSVEDRSPGQGIYNEQFF.

The gene calls are TRBV6-5 and TRBJ1-1; TCRdb returns TRBD1, unconfirmable since there is no DNA. This CDR3 comprises 14 residues. Germline-derived CDR1 and CDR2 are MNHEY and SVGAGI. CDR3 region: CASTLRGLYTEAFF.